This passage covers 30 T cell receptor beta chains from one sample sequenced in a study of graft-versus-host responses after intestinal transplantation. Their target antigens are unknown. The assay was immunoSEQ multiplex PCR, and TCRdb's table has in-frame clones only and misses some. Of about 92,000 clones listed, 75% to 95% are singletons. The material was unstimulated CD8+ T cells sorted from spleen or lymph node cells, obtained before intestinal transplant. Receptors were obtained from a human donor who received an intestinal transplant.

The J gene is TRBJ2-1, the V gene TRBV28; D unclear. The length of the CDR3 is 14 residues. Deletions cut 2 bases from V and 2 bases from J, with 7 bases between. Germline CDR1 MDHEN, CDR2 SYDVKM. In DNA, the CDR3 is TGTGCCAGCAGTTTAACTGGGCCCTACAATGAGCAGTTCTTC. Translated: CASSLTGPYNEQFF.

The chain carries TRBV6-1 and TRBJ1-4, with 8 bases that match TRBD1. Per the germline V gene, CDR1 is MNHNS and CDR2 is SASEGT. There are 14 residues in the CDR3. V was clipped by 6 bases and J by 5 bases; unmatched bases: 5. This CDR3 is CASRLTGGNEKLFF. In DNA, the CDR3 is TGTGCCAGCAGACTTACAGGGGGAAATGAAAAACTGTTTTTT.

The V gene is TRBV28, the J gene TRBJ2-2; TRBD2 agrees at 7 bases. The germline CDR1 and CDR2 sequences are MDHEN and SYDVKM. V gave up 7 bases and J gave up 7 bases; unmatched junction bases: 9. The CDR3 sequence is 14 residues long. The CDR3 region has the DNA TGTGCCAGCATCCCGGCGGGAGTTGGCGGGGAGCTGTTTTTT. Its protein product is CASIPAGVGGELFF. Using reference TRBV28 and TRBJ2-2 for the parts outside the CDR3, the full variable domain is DVKVTQSSRYLVKRTGEKVFLECVQDMDHENMFWYRQDPGLGLRLIYFSYDVKMKEKGDIPEGYSVSREKKERFSLILESASTNQTSMYLCASIPAGVGGELFFGEGSRLTVL.

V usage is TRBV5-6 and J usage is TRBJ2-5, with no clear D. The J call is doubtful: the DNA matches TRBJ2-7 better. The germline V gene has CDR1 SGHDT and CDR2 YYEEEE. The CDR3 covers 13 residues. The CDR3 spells CASSFGLAYEQYF. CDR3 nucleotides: TGTGCCAGCAGCTTCGGGCTAGCCTACGAGCAGTACTTC.

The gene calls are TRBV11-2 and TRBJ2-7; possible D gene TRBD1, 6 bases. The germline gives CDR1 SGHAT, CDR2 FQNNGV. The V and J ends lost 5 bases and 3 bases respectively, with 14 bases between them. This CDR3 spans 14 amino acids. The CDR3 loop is CASSPGHLGYEQYF. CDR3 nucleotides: TGTGCCAGCAGCCCGGGACACCTTGGCTACGAGCAGTACTTC.

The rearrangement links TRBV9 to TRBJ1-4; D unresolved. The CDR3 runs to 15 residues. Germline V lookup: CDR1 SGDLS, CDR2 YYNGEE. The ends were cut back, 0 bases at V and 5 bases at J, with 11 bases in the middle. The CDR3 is CASSVEDGRNEKLFF. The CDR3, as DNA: TGTGCCAGCAGCGTAGAGGACGGACGAAATGAAAAACTGTTTTTT.

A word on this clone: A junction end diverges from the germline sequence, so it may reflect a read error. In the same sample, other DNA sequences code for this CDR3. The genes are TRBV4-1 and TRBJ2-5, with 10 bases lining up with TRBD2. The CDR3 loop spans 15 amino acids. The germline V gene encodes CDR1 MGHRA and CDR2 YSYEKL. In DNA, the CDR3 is TGTGCCAGCAGCCAAGAAGCGGGAGGGCAAGAGACCCAGTACTTC. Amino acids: CASSQEAGGQETQYF.

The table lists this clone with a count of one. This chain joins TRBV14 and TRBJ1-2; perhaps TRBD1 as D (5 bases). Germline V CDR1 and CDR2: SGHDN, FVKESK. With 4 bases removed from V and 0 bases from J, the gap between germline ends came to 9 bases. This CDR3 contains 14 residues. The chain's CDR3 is CASSRGYPNYGYTF. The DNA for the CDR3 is TGTGCCAGCAGCCGGGGCTATCCTAACTATGGCTACACCTTC. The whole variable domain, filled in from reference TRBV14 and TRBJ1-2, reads EAGVTQFPSHSVIEKGQTVTLRCDPISGHDNLYWYRRVMGKEIKFLLHFVKESKQDESGMPNNRFLAERTGGTYSTLKVQPAELEDSGVYFCASSRGYPNYGYTFGSGTRLTVV.

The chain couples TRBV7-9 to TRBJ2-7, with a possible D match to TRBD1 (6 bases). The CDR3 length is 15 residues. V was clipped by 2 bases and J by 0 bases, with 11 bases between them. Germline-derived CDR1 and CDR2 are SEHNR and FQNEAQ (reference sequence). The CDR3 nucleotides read TGTGCCAGCAGCTTAATAACAGGGAGCTCCTACGAGCAGTACTTC. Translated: CASSLITGSSYEQYF.

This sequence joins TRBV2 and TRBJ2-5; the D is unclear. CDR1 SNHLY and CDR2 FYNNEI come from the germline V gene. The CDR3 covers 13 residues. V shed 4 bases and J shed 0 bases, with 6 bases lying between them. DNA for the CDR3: TGTGCCAGCAGTGGGACGGACCAAGAGACCCAGTACTTC. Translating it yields CASSGTDQETQYF.

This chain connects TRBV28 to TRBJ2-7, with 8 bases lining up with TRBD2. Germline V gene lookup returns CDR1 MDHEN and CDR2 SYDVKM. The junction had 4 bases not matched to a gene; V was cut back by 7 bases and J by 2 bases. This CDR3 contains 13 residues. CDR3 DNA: TGTGCCAGCACCATCGGGGGGGCCTACGAGCAGTACTTC. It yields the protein CASTIGGAYEQYF.

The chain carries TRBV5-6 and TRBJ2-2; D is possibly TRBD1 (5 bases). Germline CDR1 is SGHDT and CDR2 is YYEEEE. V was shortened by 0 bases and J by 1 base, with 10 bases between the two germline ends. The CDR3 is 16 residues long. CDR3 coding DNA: TGTGCCAGCAGCTTGGGGGGCGTGGTGAACACCGGGGAGCTGTTTTTT. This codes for CASSLGGVVNTGELFF.

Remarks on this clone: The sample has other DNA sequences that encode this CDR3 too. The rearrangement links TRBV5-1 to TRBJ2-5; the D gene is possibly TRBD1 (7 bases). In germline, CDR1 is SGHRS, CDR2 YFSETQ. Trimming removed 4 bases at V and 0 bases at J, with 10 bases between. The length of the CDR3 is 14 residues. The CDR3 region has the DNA TGCGCCAGCAGCGGGGGGACAGACCAAGAGACCCAGTACTTC. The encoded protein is CASSGGTDQETQYF.

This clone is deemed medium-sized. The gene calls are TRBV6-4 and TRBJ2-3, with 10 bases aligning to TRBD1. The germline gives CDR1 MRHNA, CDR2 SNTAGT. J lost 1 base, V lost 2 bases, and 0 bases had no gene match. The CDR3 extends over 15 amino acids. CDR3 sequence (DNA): TGTGCCAGCAGTGACGGGACAGGGGGCACAGATACGCAGTATTTT. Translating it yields CASSDGTGGTDTQYF.

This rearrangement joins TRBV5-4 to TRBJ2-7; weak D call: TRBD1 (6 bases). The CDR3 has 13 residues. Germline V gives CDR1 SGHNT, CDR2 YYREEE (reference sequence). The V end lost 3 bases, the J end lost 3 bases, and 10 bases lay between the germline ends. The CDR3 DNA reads TGTGCCAGCAGCTACGGACAGAGCTACGAGCAGTACTTC. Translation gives CASSYGQSYEQYF.

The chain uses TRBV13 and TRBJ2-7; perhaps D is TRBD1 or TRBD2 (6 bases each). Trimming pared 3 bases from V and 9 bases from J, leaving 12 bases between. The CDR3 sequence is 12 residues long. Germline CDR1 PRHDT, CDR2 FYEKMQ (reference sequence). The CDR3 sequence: CASSFSGAGQYF. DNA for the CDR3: TGTGCCAGCAGCTTCTCGGGGGCAGGGCAGTACTTC. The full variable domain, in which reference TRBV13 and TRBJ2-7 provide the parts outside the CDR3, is AAGVIQSPRHLIKEKRETATLKCYPIPRHDTVYWYQQGPGQDPQFLISFYEKMQSDKGSIPDRFSAQQFSDYHSELNMSSLELGDSALYFCASSFSGAGQYFGPGTRLTVT.

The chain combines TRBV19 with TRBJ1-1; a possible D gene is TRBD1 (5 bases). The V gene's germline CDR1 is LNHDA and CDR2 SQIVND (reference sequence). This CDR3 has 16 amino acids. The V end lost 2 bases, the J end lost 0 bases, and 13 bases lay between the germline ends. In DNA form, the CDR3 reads TGTGCCAGTAGTATACCGGGGGTCCCGATGAACACTGAAGCTTTCTTT. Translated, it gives CASSIPGVPMNTEAFF.

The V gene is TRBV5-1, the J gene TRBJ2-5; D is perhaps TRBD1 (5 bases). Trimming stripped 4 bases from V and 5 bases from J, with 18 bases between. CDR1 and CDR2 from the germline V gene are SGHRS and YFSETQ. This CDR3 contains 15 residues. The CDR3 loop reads CASSRSHRPLETQYF. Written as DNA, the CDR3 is TGCGCCAGCAGCAGGTCCCACAGGCCCCTGGAGACCCAGTACTTC.

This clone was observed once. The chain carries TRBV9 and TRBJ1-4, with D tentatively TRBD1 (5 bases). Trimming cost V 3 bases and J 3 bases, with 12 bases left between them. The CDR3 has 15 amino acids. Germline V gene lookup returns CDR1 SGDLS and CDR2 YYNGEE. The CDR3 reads CASSALTDSNEKLFF. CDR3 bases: TGTGCCAGCAGCGCTTTGACAGACTCTAATGAAAAACTGTTTTTT.

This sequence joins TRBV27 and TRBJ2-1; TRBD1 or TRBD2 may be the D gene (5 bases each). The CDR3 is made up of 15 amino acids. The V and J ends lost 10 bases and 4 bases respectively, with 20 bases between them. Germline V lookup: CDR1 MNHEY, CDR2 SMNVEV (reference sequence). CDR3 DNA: TGTGCCACCCGGTCGGTACAGGACTTTTACAATGAGCAGTTCTTC. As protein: CATRSVQDFYNEQFF.

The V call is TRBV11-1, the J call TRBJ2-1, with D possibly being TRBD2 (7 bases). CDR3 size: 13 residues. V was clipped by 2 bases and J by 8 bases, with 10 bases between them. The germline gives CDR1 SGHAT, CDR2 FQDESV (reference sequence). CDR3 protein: CASSLTGGYEQFF. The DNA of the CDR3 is TGTGCCAGCAGCTTAACGGGGGGCTATGAGCAGTTCTTC.

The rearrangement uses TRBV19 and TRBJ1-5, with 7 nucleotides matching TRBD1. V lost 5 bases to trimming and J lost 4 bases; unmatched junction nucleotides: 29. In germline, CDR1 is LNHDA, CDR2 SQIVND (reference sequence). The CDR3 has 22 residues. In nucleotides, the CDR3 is TGTGCCAGTAGTCGCGGACAGGACCTTCGGTGGGGGCAACGTCCTACTAATCAGCCCCAGCATTTT. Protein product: CASSRGQDLRWGQRPTNQPQHF. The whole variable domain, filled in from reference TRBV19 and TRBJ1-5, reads DGGITQSPKYLFRKEGQNVTLSCEQNLNHDAMYWYRQDPGQGLRLIYYSQIVNDFQKGDIAEGYSVSREKKESFPLTVTSAQKNPTAFYLCASSRGQDLRWGQRPTNQPQHFGDGTRLSIL.

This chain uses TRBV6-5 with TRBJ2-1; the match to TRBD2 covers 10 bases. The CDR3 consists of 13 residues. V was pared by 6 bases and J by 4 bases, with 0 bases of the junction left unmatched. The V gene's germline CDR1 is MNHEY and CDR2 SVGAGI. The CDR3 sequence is CASRTSGYNEQFF. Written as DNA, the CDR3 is TGTGCCAGCAGGACTAGCGGGTACAATGAGCAGTTCTTC.

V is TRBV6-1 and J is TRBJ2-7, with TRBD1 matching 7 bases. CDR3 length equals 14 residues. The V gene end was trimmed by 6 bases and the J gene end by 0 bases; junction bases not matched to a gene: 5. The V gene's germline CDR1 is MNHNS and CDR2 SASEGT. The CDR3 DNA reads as TGTGCCAGCAGCCCCGGGACAGACTCCTACGAGCAGTACTTC. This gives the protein CASSPGTDSYEQYF.

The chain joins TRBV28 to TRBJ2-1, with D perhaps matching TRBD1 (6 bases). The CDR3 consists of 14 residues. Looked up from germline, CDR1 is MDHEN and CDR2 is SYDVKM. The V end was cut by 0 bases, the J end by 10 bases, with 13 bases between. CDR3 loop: CASSLWSTGREQFF. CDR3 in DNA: TGTGCCAGCAGTTTATGGTCGACAGGACGAGAGCAGTTCTTC.

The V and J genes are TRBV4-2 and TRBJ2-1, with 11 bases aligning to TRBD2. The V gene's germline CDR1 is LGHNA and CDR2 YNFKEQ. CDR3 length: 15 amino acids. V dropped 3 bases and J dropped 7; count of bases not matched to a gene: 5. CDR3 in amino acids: CASSQGLAEVNEQFF. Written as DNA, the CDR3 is TGTGCCAGCAGCCAGGGACTAGCGGAGGTGAATGAGCAGTTCTTC.

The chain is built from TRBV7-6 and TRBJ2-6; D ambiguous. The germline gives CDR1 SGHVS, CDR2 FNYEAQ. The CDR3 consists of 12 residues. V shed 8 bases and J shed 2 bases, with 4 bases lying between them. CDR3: CASGPGANVLTF. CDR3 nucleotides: TGTGCCAGCGGTCCTGGGGCCAACGTCCTGACTTTC.

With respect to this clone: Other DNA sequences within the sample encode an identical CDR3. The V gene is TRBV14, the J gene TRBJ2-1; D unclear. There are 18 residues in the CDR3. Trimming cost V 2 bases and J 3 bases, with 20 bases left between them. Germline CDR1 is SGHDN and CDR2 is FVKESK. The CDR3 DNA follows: TGTGCCAGCAGCCAACTTCCTATCGGTATCCGATACTACAATGAGCAGTTCTTC. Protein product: CASSQLPIGIRYYNEQFF.

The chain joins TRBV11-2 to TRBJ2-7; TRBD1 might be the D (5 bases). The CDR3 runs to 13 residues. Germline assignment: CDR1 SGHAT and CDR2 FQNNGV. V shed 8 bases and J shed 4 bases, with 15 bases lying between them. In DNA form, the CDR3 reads TGTGCCAGCTCCCAGGGAACCGGATACGAGCAGTACTTC. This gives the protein CASSQGTGYEQYF.

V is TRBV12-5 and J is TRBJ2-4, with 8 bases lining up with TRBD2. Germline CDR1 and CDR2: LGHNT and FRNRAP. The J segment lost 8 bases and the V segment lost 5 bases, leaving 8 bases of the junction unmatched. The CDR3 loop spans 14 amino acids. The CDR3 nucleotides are TGTGCTAGTGGTATCCTCGGGGGGGAGGACATTCAGTACTTC. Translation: CASGILGGEDIQYF.